This record looks at one T cell receptor (beta chain) sequence and its context. Its target is not known. This entry comes from a study of monozygotic twins with inflammatory bowel disease. Reprocessing the 5' RACE reads, TCRdb reports a single entry for every CDR3 protein and omits DNA. The sample has roughly 320,000 distinct CDR3 sequences. The CDR3 covers 17 residues. Germline CDR1 MNHEY, CDR2 SVGAGI. Regarding the study as a whole: Healthy twins showed more clonotype sharing with others than IBD patients, especially patients with disease activity.

The receptor comes from a human donor with ulcerative colitis or Crohn's disease, or a healthy co-twin of an affected twin (not recorded which). The sequencing sample was made of blood. The genes are TRBV6-5 and TRBJ2-2; TCRdb outputs TRBD1, but without DNA this stays unchecked. CDR3 sequence: CASSFRRDGGNTGELFF.